The present entry profiles one T cell receptor beta chain with its context. This CDR3 is 12 amino acids long. Germline CDR1 SGHVT, CDR2 SQSDAQ. V was pared by 5 bases and J by 3 bases, with 7 bases between. Data came from immunoSEQ multiplex PCR; TCRdb stores just in-frame clones and leaves some out. The sample gives tens of thousands of clones, around 84% of which show up once; approximately 2% is in the top ten. The data stem from a study of OX40 agonist ivuxolimab in advanced cancers. The specimen comprised CD4+ or CD8+ T cells sorted from blood, sampled in a trial of the OX40 agonist ivuxolimab. The clonotype originates from an adult with an advanced solid tumor such as melanoma, head and neck, liver or kidney cancer. The chain carries TRBV7-4 and TRBJ2-5; possibly TRBD1 for D (6 bases). The CDR3 protein is CASSPGEETQYF. CDR3 nucleotide sequence: TGTGCCAGCAGCCCAGGGGAAGAGACCCAGTACTTC.